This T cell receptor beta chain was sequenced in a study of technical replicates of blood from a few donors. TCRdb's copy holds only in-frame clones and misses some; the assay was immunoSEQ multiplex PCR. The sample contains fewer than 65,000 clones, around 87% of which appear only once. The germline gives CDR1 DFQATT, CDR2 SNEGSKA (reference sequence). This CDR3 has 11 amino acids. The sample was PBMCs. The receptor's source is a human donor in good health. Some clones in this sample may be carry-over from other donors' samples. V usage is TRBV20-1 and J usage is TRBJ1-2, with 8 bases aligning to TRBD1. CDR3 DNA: TGCACCACGGACAGGGTCGATGGCTACACCTTC. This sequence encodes CTTDRVDGYTF.